These T cell receptor beta chains were read from a single sample in a study of T cells after yellow fever vaccination. TCRdb fed the 5' RACE reads into MiXCR, producing one record per CDR3 protein. The table has over 110,000 distinct CDR3 sequences, 7.7% seen once; the top ten hold less than 0.95%. Specimen: CD4+ T cells sorted from PBMCs, collected 5 days after the yellow fever booster vaccination. The receptor source for this set is a man aged 30-40 years who received the YFV17D yellow fever vaccine. The CDR3 runs from the conserved cysteine through the conserved F or W. A D gene is named only where the DNA matches it firmly. Clone size appears in some rows only: once, few, many, or a class for an expanded clone.

clone_size: many
v_call: TRBV5-1
d_call: -
j_call: TRBJ1-2
cdr3_aa: CASTREGVGGYTF
cdr3_nt: TGCGCCAGCACCCGAGAAGGGGTTGGTGGCTACACCTTC

clone_size: many
v_call: TRBV11-2
d_call: -
j_call: TRBJ2-1
cdr3_aa: CASSLRAGMGEQFF
cdr3_nt: TGTGCCAGCAGCTTAAGGGCAGGGATGGGTGAGCAGTTCTTC

clone_size: many
v_call: TRBV6-5
d_call: -
j_call: TRBJ2-2
cdr3_aa: CASSYPNTGELFF
cdr3_nt: TGTGCCAGCAGTTATCCGAACACCGGGGAGCTGTTTTTT

clone_size: many
v_call: TRBV12-3/TRBV12-4
d_call: TRBD1
j_call: TRBJ2-7
cdr3_aa: CASSLTGGYEQYF
cdr3_nt: TGTGCCAGCAGCCTCACAGGGGGCTACGAGCAGTACTTC

clone_size: -
v_call: TRBV7-6
d_call: -
j_call: TRBJ1-6
cdr3_aa: CASSLDREGNPLHF
cdr3_nt: TGTGCCAGCAGCCTCGATAGGGAGGGGAATCCCCTCCACTTT

clone_size: many
v_call: TRBV20-1
d_call: TRBD2
j_call: TRBJ2-3
cdr3_aa: CSGRLAGSTDTQYF
cdr3_nt: TGCAGTGGGAGACTAGCGGGGAGCACAGATACGCAGTATTTT

clone_size: many
v_call: TRBV12-3/TRBV12-4
d_call: TRBD2
j_call: TRBJ2-2
cdr3_aa: CASTRTSGAWGTGELFF
cdr3_nt: TGTGCCAGCACCCGGACTAGCGGGGCCTGGGGCACCGGGGAGCTGTTTTTT

clone_size: many
v_call: TRBV20-1
d_call: TRBD2
j_call: TRBJ2-7
cdr3_aa: CSARAGTSDHEQYF
cdr3_nt: TGCAGTGCTAGAGCCGGGACTAGCGACCACGAGCAGTACTTC

clone_size: many
v_call: TRBV2
d_call: TRBD2
j_call: TRBJ2-7
cdr3_aa: CASSPSGLVYEQYF
cdr3_nt: TGTGCCAGCAGTCCGTCCGGACTAGTCTACGAGCAGTACTTC

clone_size: many
v_call: TRBV5-5
d_call: TRBD2
j_call: TRBJ2-7
cdr3_aa: CASGGLGTYEQYF
cdr3_nt: TGTGCCAGCGGGGGACTAGGCACCTACGAGCAGTACTTC

clone_size: -
v_call: TRBV20-1
d_call: -
j_call: TRBJ2-2
cdr3_aa: CSARDTRGSTGELFF
cdr3_nt: TGCAGTGCTAGAGATACCCGGGGGTCAACCGGGGAGCTGTTTTTT

clone_size: many
v_call: TRBV10-1
d_call: -
j_call: TRBJ2-3
cdr3_aa: CASSELGPTDTQYF
cdr3_nt: TGCGCCAGCAGTGAGCTGGGCCCCACAGATACGCAGTATTTT

clone_size: many
v_call: TRBV10-3
d_call: -
j_call: TRBJ1-1
cdr3_aa: CAISAGGTEAFF
cdr3_nt: TGTGCCATCAGTGCGGGCGGGACTGAAGCTTTCTTT

clone_size: many
v_call: TRBV12-3/TRBV12-4
d_call: -
j_call: TRBJ2-3
cdr3_aa: CASSLAAGSDTQYF
cdr3_nt: TGTGCCAGCAGTTTAGCGGCAGGATCAGATACGCAGTATTTT

clone_size: many
v_call: TRBV7-9
d_call: TRBD2
j_call: TRBJ2-7
cdr3_aa: CASSREGSSYEQYF
cdr3_nt: TGTGCCAGCAGCCGGGAGGGAAGCTCCTACGAGCAGTACTTC

clone_size: many
v_call: TRBV5-1
d_call: TRBD1
j_call: TRBJ2-7
cdr3_aa: CASSLTGGQGSYEQYF
cdr3_nt: TGCGCCAGCAGCTTGACCGGGGGACAGGGCTCCTACGAGCAGTACTTC

clone_size: few
v_call: TRBV7-2
d_call: -
j_call: TRBJ2-5
cdr3_aa: CASSLGSGAQTQYF
cdr3_nt: TGTGCCAGCAGCTTAGGATCTGGTGCACAGACCCAGTACTTC

clone_size: many
v_call: TRBV4-2
d_call: -
j_call: TRBJ2-3
cdr3_aa: CASSQASRPSTDTQYF
cdr3_nt: TGTGCCAGCAGCCAAGCTTCTCGGCCAAGCACAGATACGCAGTATTTT

clone_size: many
v_call: TRBV4-2
d_call: -
j_call: TRBJ2-1
cdr3_aa: CASSRDLANVRNEQFF
cdr3_nt: TGTGCCAGCAGCCGGGACCTAGCGAATGTTCGGAATGAGCAGTTCTTC

clone_size: many
v_call: TRBV24-1
d_call: -
j_call: TRBJ2-2
cdr3_aa: CATSSTGELFF
cdr3_nt: TGTGCCACCAGTTCCACCGGGGAGCTGTTTTTT

clone_size: few
v_call: TRBV18
d_call: -
j_call: TRBJ1-6
cdr3_aa: CASSPVRLGDSPLHF
cdr3_nt: TGTGCCAGCTCACCTGTTCGTTTAGGGGATTCACCCCTCCACTTT

clone_size: few
v_call: TRBV19
d_call: TRBD2
j_call: TRBJ2-1
cdr3_aa: CASSGTSGIEQFF
cdr3_nt: TGTGCCAGTAGCGGGACTAGCGGGATTGAGCAGTTCTTC

clone_size: once
v_call: TRBV15
d_call: TRBD2
j_call: TRBJ2-7
cdr3_aa: CATSRDLAGDHEQYF
cdr3_nt: TGTGCCACCAGCAGAGACCTAGCGGGAGATCACGAGCAGTACTTC

clone_size: -
v_call: TRBV6-5
d_call: TRBD2
j_call: TRBJ2-7
cdr3_aa: CASAASGSSYEQYF
cdr3_nt: TGTGCCAGCGCCGCTAGCGGGAGCTCCTACGAGCAGTACTTC

clone_size: many
v_call: TRBV10-2
d_call: -
j_call: TRBJ2-5
cdr3_aa: CASSESGRGETQYF
cdr3_nt: TGCGCCAGCAGTGAGTCTGGCCGGGGAGAGACCCAGTACTTC

clone_size: many
v_call: TRBV5-1
d_call: TRBD1
j_call: TRBJ2-6
cdr3_aa: CASRQGRTGANVLTF
cdr3_nt: TGCGCCAGTCGACAGGGCCGGACTGGGGCCAACGTCCTGACTTTC

clone_size: few
v_call: TRBV28
d_call: -
j_call: TRBJ1-2
cdr3_aa: CASSLDQQGSGYGYTF
cdr3_nt: TGTGCCAGCAGTTTAGATCAACAGGGCAGTGGCTATGGCTACACCTTC

clone_size: many
v_call: TRBV12-3/TRBV12-4
d_call: -
j_call: TRBJ1-5
cdr3_aa: CASSPQAGLGYQPQHF
cdr3_nt: TGTGCCAGCAGTCCCCAGGCTGGATTGGGGTATCAGCCCCAGCATTTT

clone_size: many
v_call: TRBV28
d_call: -
j_call: TRBJ2-7
cdr3_aa: CAIGGYYEQYF
cdr3_nt: TGTGCCATCGGAGGATACTACGAGCAGTACTTC

clone_size: -
v_call: TRBV3-1
d_call: -
j_call: TRBJ2-7
cdr3_aa: CASSQAPSGSYEQYF
cdr3_nt: TGTGCCAGCAGCCAAGCTCCCAGCGGGTCCTACGAGCAGTACTTC

clone_size: -
v_call: TRBV7-8
d_call: TRBD2
j_call: TRBJ2-1
cdr3_aa: CASSSSGEGYNEQFF
cdr3_nt: TGTGCCAGCAGCTCCTCGGGGGAGGGGTACAATGAGCAGTTCTTC

clone_size: many
v_call: TRBV28
d_call: -
j_call: TRBJ2-5
cdr3_aa: CASGPYPETQYF
cdr3_nt: TGTGCCAGCGGCCCCTATCCCGAGACCCAGTACTTC